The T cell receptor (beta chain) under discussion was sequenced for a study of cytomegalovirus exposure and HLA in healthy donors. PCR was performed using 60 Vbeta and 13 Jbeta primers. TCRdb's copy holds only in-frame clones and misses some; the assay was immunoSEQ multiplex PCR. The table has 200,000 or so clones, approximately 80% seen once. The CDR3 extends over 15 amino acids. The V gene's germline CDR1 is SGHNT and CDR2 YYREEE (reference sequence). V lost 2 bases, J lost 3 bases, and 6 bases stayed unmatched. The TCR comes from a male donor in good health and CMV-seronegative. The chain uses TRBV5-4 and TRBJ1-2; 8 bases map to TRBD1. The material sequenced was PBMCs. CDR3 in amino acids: CASSFGRGRDYGYTF. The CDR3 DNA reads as TGTGCCAGCAGCTTTGGCAGGGGGCGCGACTATGGCTACACCTTC.